Following are 31 T cell receptor beta chains from one sample sequenced in a study of cytomegalovirus exposure and HLA in healthy donors. The PCR made use of 60 Vbeta and 13 Jbeta primers. Generated by immunoSEQ multiplex PCR, the TCRdb table keeps only in-frame clones and is missing some. The sample contains tens of thousands of clones, 10% of which appear only once. The material sequenced was PBMCs. The receptors were gathered from a man aged 55 to 69 in good health and CMV-seropositive.

This rearrangement joins TRBV6-1 to TRBJ2-7, with D hard to call. The CDR3 has 14 amino acids. V lost 6 bases to trimming and J lost 6 bases, with 18 bases between them. CDR1 and CDR2 from the germline V gene are MNHNS and SASEGT. CDR3 DNA: TGTGCCAGCAGACTCGCAGACGGGTTCGGCGAGCAGTACTTC. It codes for CASRLADGFGEQYF.

The CDR3 region is CASSLGQFSYNEQFF. CDR3 coding DNA: TGTGCCAGCAGCTTGGGCCAGTTCTCCTACAATGAGCAGTTCTTC. V and J are TRBV5-6 and TRBJ2-1; no reliable D call. This CDR3 is built from 15 residues. V shed 0 bases and J shed 0 bases, with 7 bases lying between them. Germline V gene sequence: CDR1 SGHDT, CDR2 YYEEEE. The whole variable domain, remainder taken from reference TRBV5-6 and TRBJ2-1, is DAGVTQSPTHLIKTRGQQVTLRCSPKSGHDTVSWYQQALGQGPQFIFQYYEEEERQRGNFPDRFSGHQFPNYSSELNVNALLLGDSALYLCASSLGQFSYNEQFFGPGTRLTVL.

This clone came up a few times. The gene calls are TRBV28 and TRBJ2-3; TRBD1 agrees at 7 bases. V was pared by 6 bases and J by 1 base, with 7 bases of the junction left unmatched. The CDR3 has 15 residues. CDR1 and CDR2 from the germline V gene are MDHEN and SYDVKM. The CDR3: CASSPGTAGTDTQYF. CDR3 nucleotides: TGTGCCAGCAGCCCCGGGACAGCGGGCACAGATACGCAGTATTTT.

The CDR3 sequence: CASSRQGADGYTF. Here the CDR3 DNA reads TGTGCCAGCAGCCGACAGGGGGCAGATGGCTACACCTTC. This chain links TRBV5-6 with TRBJ1-2; 10 nucleotides line up with TRBD1. CDR3 length equals 13 residues. The V and J ends lost 4 bases and 6 bases, in that order; junction bases with no gene match: 3. In germline, CDR1 is SGHDT, CDR2 YYEEEE.

This clone has a handful of counts. This chain uses TRBV9 with TRBJ2-3, with 9 nucleotides matching TRBD2. V lost 0 bases and J lost 6; bases outside the gene matches: 5. The CDR3 sequence is 15 residues long. The germline gives CDR1 SGDLS, CDR2 YYNGEE. CDR3 nucleotide sequence: TGTGCCAGCAGCGTAGATGGCGGGGGGGCGGATACGCAGTATTTT. Translated: CASSVDGGGADTQYF.

This clone was detected only a few times. J is TRBJ2-1 and V is TRBV19; 10 nucleotides align to TRBD2. The CDR3 has 15 amino acids. Germline-derived CDR1 and CDR2 are LNHDA and SQIVND (reference sequence). The ends lost 3 bases at V and 7 bases at J; junction bases unmatched: 6. The DNA for the CDR3 is TGTGCCAGTAGTATCCTAGCGGGAGTGGGGAATGAGCAGTTCTTC. Its translation is CASSILAGVGNEQFF.

Notes on this clone: The sample holds other DNA sequences that translate to the same CDR3. The chain carries TRBV7-9 and TRBJ1-1; D unresolved. Trimming pared 6 bases from V and 6 bases from J, leaving 11 bases between. Germline CDR1 SEHNR, CDR2 FQNEAQ (reference sequence). CDR3 size: 12 residues. The chain's CDR3 is CASRTEFPEAFF. DNA for the CDR3: TGTGCCAGCAGAACAGAATTCCCTGAAGCTTTCTTT.

CDR3 residues: CASSPGLLSSYNEQFF. CDR3 in DNA: TGCGCCAGCAGCCCCGGACTCTTAAGCTCCTACAATGAGCAGTTCTTC. V usage is TRBV5-1 and J usage is TRBJ2-1; a weak D match, TRBD2 (5 bases). Between the trimmed V and J ends, which lost 4 bases and 0 bases, there was a span of 14 bases. Germline CDR1 and CDR2: SGHRS and YFSETQ. This CDR3 comprises 16 residues.

This rearrangement joins TRBV7-3 to TRBJ1-5; TRBD1 might be the D (5 bases). The germline gives CDR1 SGHTA, CDR2 FQGTGA. This CDR3 is built from 15 residues. Trimming took off 5 bases at V and 2 bases at J, with 13 bases between the two ends. For the CDR3, the DNA is TGTGCCAGCAGCCCCAACGGGGGGGGCAATCAGCCCCAGCATTTT. Its translation: CASSPNGGGNQPQHF.

The table lists this clone with many counts. The V and J genes are TRBV18 and TRBJ1-4, with 8 bases matching TRBD1. J gave up 3 bases and V 3 bases, and 3 bases lay outside the gene matches. This CDR3 has 15 residues. The germline gives CDR1 KGHSH, CDR2 LQKENI. The CDR3 nucleotides are TGTGCCAGCTCACCCCGGGGACAGGCTAATGAAAAACTGTTTTTT. This translates into CASSPRGQANEKLFF.

The chain employs TRBV27 and TRBJ2-1; 10 nucleotides agree with TRBD1. Germline CDR1 reads MNHEY; CDR2 reads SMNVEV (reference sequence). The length of the CDR3 is 15 residues. V gave up 10 bases and J gave up 7 bases; unmatched junction bases: 13. The DNA of the CDR3 is TGTGCCACCCGGAGACAGGGGGCGCGTGAGAATGAGCAGTTCTTC. Amino acids: CATRRQGARENEQFF.

The chain carries TRBV11-3 and TRBJ2-1; 7 nucleotides agree with TRBD1. Germline CDR1 and CDR2: SGHNT and YENEEA. The CDR3 covers 15 residues. The ends lost 2 bases at V and 0 bases at J; junction bases unmatched: 1. In nucleotides, the CDR3 is TGTGCCAGCAGCTTACCAGGGGGCTCCTACAATGAGCAGTTCTTC. Protein sequence: CASSLPGGSYNEQFF.

This clone has only a few counts. This chain joins TRBV6-1 and TRBJ2-1, with 8 bases lining up with TRBD2. With V trimmed by 5 bases and J by 6 bases, 6 bases remained unmatched. Germline lookup yields CDR1 MNHNS and CDR2 SASEGT. This CDR3 is built from 14 residues. As DNA, the CDR3 is TGTGCCAGCAGTTGGAGCGGGAGTTCCAATGAGCAGTTCTTC. It translates to CASSWSGSSNEQFF.

The V and J genes are TRBV7-2 and TRBJ1-5, with 7 bases identical to TRBD1. The junction had 3 bases not matched to a gene; V was cut back by 4 bases and J by 9 bases. The CDR3 sequence is 12 residues long. Looked up from germline, CDR1 is SGHTA and CDR2 is FQGNSA. The CDR3 DNA reads TGTGCCAGCAGCTCCCAGGGGGGGCCCCAGCATTTT. It specifies CASSSQGGPQHF.

The chain carries TRBV19 and TRBJ2-3, with TRBD2 identical over 8 bases. With 5 bases clipped from V and 3 bases from J, the junction kept 4 bases outside the gene matches. The CDR3 spans 14 residues. CDR1 is LNHDA and CDR2 is SQIVND in the germline V gene (reference sequence). The DNA of the CDR3 is TGTGCCAGTAGTCCCGGACTAGCTACAGATACGCAGTATTTT. Its protein product is CASSPGLATDTQYF.

This chain links TRBV6-1 with TRBJ2-7; D is perhaps TRBD2 (6 bases). Looked up from germline, CDR1 is MNHNS and CDR2 is SASEGT. V lost 3 bases to trimming and J lost 2 bases, with 8 bases between them. The CDR3 has 13 amino acids. The CDR3 nucleotides read TGTGCCAGCAGTGAGGAGGGACCCTACGAGCAGTACGTC. Translated, it gives CASSEEGPYEQYV.

A word on this clone: Mismatch with germline at one junction end may stem from a read error. CDR3 in DNA: TGTGCCAGTAGTATGGAGGTAGAAGAGAACCAGTACTTC. Its translation is CASSMEVEENQYF. V is TRBV19 and J is TRBJ2-5; weak D call: TRBD2 (5 bases). The CDR3 length is 13 residues. CDR1 is LNHDA and CDR2 is SQIVND in the germline V gene (reference sequence).

This clone was seen more than once but under ten times. The chain employs TRBV7-2 and TRBJ1-1; D not resolved. Trimming pared 4 bases from V and 2 bases from J, leaving 17 bases between. From germline, CDR1 is SGHTA and CDR2 FQGNSA. This CDR3 has 16 amino acids. Here the CDR3 reads CASSSWEAAGNTEAFF. The CDR3, as DNA: TGTGCCAGCAGCTCCTGGGAGGCCGCGGGAAACACTGAAGCTTTCTTT.

This rearrangement joins TRBV5-1 to TRBJ2-7, with TRBD2 as a possible D gene (5 bases). Trimming removed 4 bases at V and 5 bases at J, with 13 bases between. The CDR3 covers 13 residues. Germline V gives CDR1 SGHRS, CDR2 YFSETQ. The CDR3 region has the DNA TGCGCCAGCAGCACCACTAGTTCCCACGAGCAGTACTTC. Amino acid sequence: CASSTTSSHEQYF.

A few counts support this clone. This chain connects TRBV7-2 to TRBJ1-2, with D hard to call. The CDR3 has 15 amino acids. Trimming shortened V by 0 bases and J by 8 bases, and 16 bases separated the two germline ends. Germline V lookup: CDR1 SGHTA, CDR2 FQGNSA. The CDR3 reads CASSLANLVEGGYTF. For the CDR3, the DNA is TGTGCCAGCAGCTTAGCGAATCTCGTTGAGGGAGGCTACACCTTC. Drawing the rest from reference TRBV7-2 and TRBJ1-2, the complete variable domain is GAGVSQSPSNKVTEKGKDVELRCDPISGHTALYWYRQSLGQGLEFLIYFQGNSAPDKSGLPSDRFSAERTGGSVSTLTIQRTQQEDSAVYLCASSLANLVEGGYTFGSGTRLTVV.

In this sample, this clone turned up a few times. The chain carries TRBV2 and TRBJ1-6; 7 nucleotides line up with TRBD1. Germline V lookup: CDR1 SNHLY, CDR2 FYNNEI. This CDR3 is built from 14 residues. V gave up 6 bases and J gave up 7 bases; unmatched junction bases: 6. The CDR3 nucleotides are TGTGCCAGCAGACCCCAGGGGGAAAATTCACCCCTCCACTTT. This sequence encodes CASRPQGENSPLHF.

The chain carries TRBV5-3 and TRBJ2-7; D unclear. TRBV5-3 belongs to the ORF category, with a function that is uncertain. Trimming left V 4 bases short and J 2 bases short, with 7 bases between. The CDR3 covers 12 residues. CDR3 sequence reads: CARSTTTYEQYF. The CDR3 region has the DNA TGTGCCAGAAGCACTACTACCTACGAGCAGTACTTC.

This clone has only a few counts. The rearrangement uses TRBV30 and TRBJ2-7; D call uncertain. This CDR3 is built from 11 residues. The V end lost 2 bases, the J end lost 4 bases, and 6 bases lay between the germline ends. Germline-derived CDR1 and CDR2 are GTSNPN and SVGIG (reference sequence). The CDR3 sequence is CAWSTGYEQYV. Here the CDR3 DNA reads TGTGCCTGGAGTACGGGTTACGAGCAGTACGTC.

The DNA for the CDR3 is TGTGCCAGCAGCCAAGGGCGCGGGTTGAGCTCCTACGAGCAGTACTTC. Translation gives CASSQGRGLSSYEQYF. The V call is TRBV4-2, the J call TRBJ2-7; weak D call: TRBD2 (5 bases). The germline V and J ends were trimmed by 1 base and 0 bases, with 13 bases remaining between them. The germline V gene has CDR1 LGHNA and CDR2 YNFKEQ. The length of the CDR3 is 16 residues.

This clone was counted between two and nine times. V usage is TRBV11-2 and J usage is TRBJ2-1; no clear D gene. The germline V and J ends were trimmed by 1 base and 0 bases, with 7 bases remaining between them. CDR3 length: 15 amino acids. Germline-derived CDR1 and CDR2 are SGHAT and FQNNGV. CDR3 coding DNA: TGTGCCAGCAGCTTAGTCTCTAGCTCCTACAATGAGCAGTTCTTC. Translation: CASSLVSSSYNEQFF.

This chain connects TRBV29-1 to TRBJ2-5; D is unresolved. The DNA end is more similar to TRBJ2-7, so the J call may be wrong. This CDR3 contains 11 residues. The germline V gene has CDR1 SQVTM and CDR2 ANQGSEA. This CDR3 reads CSVVNAREQYF. The CDR3 DNA reads TGCAGCGTAGTGAACGCACGCGAGCAGTACTTC.

This sequence joins TRBV4-1 and TRBJ2-7, with 12 bases aligning to TRBD2. The CDR3 spans 17 residues. V lost 1 base and J lost 5; bases outside the gene matches: 9. Per the germline V gene, CDR1 is MGHRA and CDR2 is YSYEKL. DNA for the CDR3: TGCGCCAGCAGCCAAGTCCTACGGGGACTAGCGGGTCACGAGCAGTACTTC. As protein: CASSQVLRGLAGHEQYF.

This clone was detected a few times. This chain joins TRBV5-4 and TRBJ2-7; 7 bases fit TRBD1. The CDR3 runs 11 residues. Trimming at V came to 5 bases and at J to 6 bases, leaving 2 bases not matched to a gene. The germline V gene encodes CDR1 SGHNT and CDR2 YYREEE (reference sequence). The CDR3 nucleotides are TGTGCCAGCAGAGGGGGCGGCGAGCAGTACTTC. Translating it yields CASRGGGEQYF.

This clone was seen a handful of times. This chain links TRBV5-1 with TRBJ2-5, with 7 bases matching TRBD1. The CDR3 is 15 residues long. Germline CDR1 is SGHRS and CDR2 is YFSETQ. V dropped 4 bases and J dropped 0; count of bases not matched to a gene: 6. The CDR3 loop reads CASSPPTGYQETQYF. The CDR3 coding sequence is TGCGCCAGCAGCCCCCCGACAGGGTACCAAGAGACCCAGTACTTC.

The sample holds a few counts of this clone. The chain joins TRBV7-8 to TRBJ1-1, with 8 positions matching TRBD1. The germline V gene encodes CDR1 SGHVS and CDR2 FQNEAQ. The CDR3 is made up of 14 amino acids. The J segment lost 4 bases and the V segment lost 4 bases, leaving 5 bases of the junction unmatched. The CDR3 loop is CASSSPGTGTEAFF. The CDR3 DNA follows: TGTGCCAGCAGCTCGCCCGGGACAGGCACTGAAGCTTTCTTT.

CDR3 residues: CASSQEAGGPRTDTQYF. Written as DNA, the CDR3 is TGTGCCAGCAGCCAAGAAGCGGGGGGGCCTCGAACAGATACGCAGTATTTT. V gene TRBV4-2 combines with J gene TRBJ2-3; TRBD2 matches 10 bases. The CDR3 consists of 17 residues. Germline values: CDR1 LGHNA, CDR2 YNFKEQ. Trimming took 0 bases from V and 3 from J; bases not matched to a gene: 6.